These 10 T cell receptor beta chains were all obtained from the same sample, sequenced in a study of PD-1 blockade in classical Hodgkin lymphoma. Method: immunoSEQ multiplex PCR; TCRdb's copy keeps in-frame clones and lacks some. The sample carries some 65,000 clones, about 70% recorded once. Each patient's relapse followed autologous stem cell transplantation, and brentuximab vedotin exposure varied. The input for sequencing was peripheral blood mononuclear cells (PBMCs), taken before the second cycle of nivolumab. These receptors were obtained from a human donor with classical Hodgkin lymphoma.

This clone occurred a few times. The chain employs TRBV19 and TRBJ1-1; weak D call: TRBD1 (6 bases). The CDR3 contains 14 residues. Deletions cut 5 bases from V and 7 bases from J, with 17 bases between. Germline V gene lookup returns CDR1 LNHDA and CDR2 SQIVND (reference sequence). The CDR3 sequence is CASSAWGRLFEAFF. The CDR3 DNA reads TGTGCCAGTAGTGCGTGGGGGCGGCTGTTTGAAGCTTTCTTT.

The J gene is TRBJ2-5, the V gene TRBV2; 9 bases line up with TRBD2. CDR3 length equals 15 residues. Per the germline V gene, CDR1 is SNHLY and CDR2 is FYNNEI. V trimming: 3 bases; J trimming: 4 bases; junction bases outside the gene matches: 6. In DNA, the CDR3 is TGTGCCAGCAGTGAGCGGGGGGGCCGGGGAGAGACCCAGTACTTC. Translated: CASSERGGRGETQYF.

This clone has only a few counts. This specimen includes other DNA sequences encoding the same CDR3. V and J are TRBV7-9 and TRBJ1-2; D gene unclear. Trimming shortened V by 2 bases and J by 5 bases, and 6 bases separated the two germline ends. Germline V CDR1 and CDR2: SEHNR, FQNEAQ (reference sequence). The CDR3 contains 12 residues. The chain's CDR3 is CASSLPGYGYTF. The CDR3 nucleotides read TGTGCCAGCAGCTTACCGGGATATGGCTACACCTTC.

The chain employs TRBV5-6 and TRBJ1-2, with 8 bases lining up with TRBD1. Per the germline V gene, CDR1 is SGHDT and CDR2 is YYEEEE. This CDR3 contains 16 residues. The V segment lost 2 bases and the J segment 3 bases; nucleotides outside the gene matches: 9. The CDR3 coding sequence is TGTGCCAGCAGCTTATACCCGGGACAGGCTTACTATGGCTACACCTTC. It is translated as CASSLYPGQAYYGYTF.

This chain links TRBV2 with TRBJ2-1; no reliable D call. Trimming took off 5 bases at V and 0 bases at J, with 8 bases between the two ends. Germline V gene data show CDR1 as SNHLY and CDR2 as FYNNEI. The CDR3 runs to 14 residues. This chain's CDR3 is CASSLMSSYNEQFF. The CDR3 bases are TGTGCCAGCAGTCTCATGAGCTCCTACAATGAGCAGTTCTTC.

The rearrangement uses TRBV5-4 and TRBJ2-1, with 9 bases aligning to TRBD2. V lost 3 bases, J lost 6 bases, and 10 bases stayed unmatched. The CDR3 spans 16 residues. CDR1 is SGHNT, CDR2 YYREEE, per germline (reference sequence). The CDR3 loop is CASSSPAGGAGNEQFF. CDR3 sequence (DNA): TGTGCCAGCAGCTCCCCGGCGGGAGGGGCGGGCAATGAGCAGTTCTTC.

This clone was observed a single time. This sequence joins TRBV9 and TRBJ2-7; a weak D match, TRBD2 (6 bases). CDR1 SGDLS and CDR2 YYNGEE come from the germline V gene. This CDR3 is 15 amino acids long. V was pared by 4 bases and J by 2 bases, with 16 bases between. The DNA of the CDR3 is TGTGCCAGCAGCTCCAGCGGGTTCGATACCTACGAGCAGTACTTC. This translates into CASSSSGFDTYEQYF.

In its sample, this clone was seen a few times. The V gene is TRBV4-1, the J gene TRBJ1-1; D not resolved. Looked up from germline, CDR1 is MGHRA and CDR2 is YSYEKL. The germline V and J ends were trimmed by 0 bases and 0 bases, with 5 bases remaining between them. The CDR3 consists of 14 residues. The CDR3 is CASSQETLNTEAFF. CDR3 DNA sequence: TGCGCCAGCAGCCAAGAGACACTGAACACTGAAGCTTTCTTT.

This chain uses TRBV28 with TRBJ1-2; TRBD1 is a possible D gene (5 bases). The CDR3 loop spans 13 amino acids. Trimming removed 5 bases at V and 8 bases at J, with 15 bases between. Germline V gene sequence: CDR1 MDHEN, CDR2 SYDVKM. The CDR3 DNA reads TGTGCCAGCAGTAGACCAGGGAAAGGGGGCTACACCTTC. Translating it yields CASSRPGKGGYTF.

This clone turned up a few times. The gene calls are TRBV27 and TRBJ1-5; no clear D. Between the trimmed V and J ends, which lost 0 bases and 7 bases, there was a span of 10 bases. Germline values: CDR1 MNHEY, CDR2 SMNVEV (reference sequence). The CDR3 is 14 amino acids. Written as DNA, the CDR3 is TGTGCCAGCAGTTTATCTCCCGGTACGCAGCCCCAGCATTTT. Translated, it gives CASSLSPGTQPQHF.